The entry below describes one T cell receptor beta chain. The target antigen is unknown. The method was immunoSEQ multiplex PCR; TCRdb's version includes in-frame clones alone and lacks a portion of them. The sample records about 85,000 clones, roughly 85% being singletons. This CDR3 has 13 amino acids. The germline gives CDR1 GTSNPN, CDR2 SVGIG (reference sequence). With 5 bases removed from V and 6 bases from J, the gap between germline ends came to 11 bases. The sample comes from a study of T cell responses to AZD1222 COVID-19 vaccine. Study in general: Second-dose schedules of about 4 or about 12 weeks were combined. General study points: In the spike-specific TCR repertoire, nearly half reportedly target unmutated variant regions. Breadth and depth of Spike-specific TCRs rose after two AZD1222 doses.

Sequencing used peripheral blood, obtained on day 0 of AZD1222 vaccination. The chain links TRBV30 to TRBJ1-6; TRBD1 might be the D (6 bases). The receptor comes from an adult in good health. CDR3 sequence (DNA): TGTGCCTGGGAAGGACAGCTTAATTCACCCCTCCACTTT. This sequence encodes CAWEGQLNSPLHF.